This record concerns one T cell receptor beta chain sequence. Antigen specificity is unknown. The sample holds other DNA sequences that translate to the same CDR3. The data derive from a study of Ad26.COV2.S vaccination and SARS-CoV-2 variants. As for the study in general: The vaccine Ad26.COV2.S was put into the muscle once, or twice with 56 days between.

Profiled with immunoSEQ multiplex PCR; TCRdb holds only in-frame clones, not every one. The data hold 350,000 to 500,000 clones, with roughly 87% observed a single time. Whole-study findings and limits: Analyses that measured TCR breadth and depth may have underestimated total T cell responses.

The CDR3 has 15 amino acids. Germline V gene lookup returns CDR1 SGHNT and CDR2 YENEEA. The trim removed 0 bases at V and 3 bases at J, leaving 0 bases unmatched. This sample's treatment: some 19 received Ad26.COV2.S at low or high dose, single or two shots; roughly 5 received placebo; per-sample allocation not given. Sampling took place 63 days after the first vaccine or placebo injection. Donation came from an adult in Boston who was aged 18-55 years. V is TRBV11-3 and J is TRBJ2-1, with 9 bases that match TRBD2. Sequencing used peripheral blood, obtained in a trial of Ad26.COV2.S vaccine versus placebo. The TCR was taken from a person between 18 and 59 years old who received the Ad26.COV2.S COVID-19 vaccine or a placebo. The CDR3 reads CASSLDSGSYNEQFF. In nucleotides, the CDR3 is TGTGCCAGCAGCTTAGATAGCGGGAGCTACAATGAGCAGTTCTTC.